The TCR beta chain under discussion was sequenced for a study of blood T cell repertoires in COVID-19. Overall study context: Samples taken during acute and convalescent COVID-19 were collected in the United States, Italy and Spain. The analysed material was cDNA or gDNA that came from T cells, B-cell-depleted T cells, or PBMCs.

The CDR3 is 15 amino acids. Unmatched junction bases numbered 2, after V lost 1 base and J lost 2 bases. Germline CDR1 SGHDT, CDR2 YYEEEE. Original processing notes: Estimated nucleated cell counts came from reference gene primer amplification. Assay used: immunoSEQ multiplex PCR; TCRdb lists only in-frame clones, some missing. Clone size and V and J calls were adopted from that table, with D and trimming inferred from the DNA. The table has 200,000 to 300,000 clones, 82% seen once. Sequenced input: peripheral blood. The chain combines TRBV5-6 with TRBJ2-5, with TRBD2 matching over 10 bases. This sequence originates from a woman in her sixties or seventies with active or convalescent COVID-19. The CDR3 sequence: CASSLPSGGQETQYF. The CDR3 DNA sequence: TGTGCCAGCAGCTTGCCTAGCGGGGGTCAAGAGACCCAGTACTTC.